Below are 30 T cell receptor beta chains sequenced from a single sample in a study of human T cells and chemical hapten exposure (dated by TCRdb to the early 2020s). Read against the paper, the sample's time point label means: pre-sensitization, week 0. This specimen's treatment or condition label, per the study, means: therapeutic diphenylcyclopropenone sensitization with weekly scalp DPC. Library prep was done by RACE. Reads for this sample came from a NextSeq 500. TCRdb itself trimmed the public reads at Q25 with fastp, ran MiXCR and retained productive beta chains. Each CDR3 protein gets just one entry, which takes the most common genes and DNA from the rows behind it. This sample lists roughly 100,000 distinct CDR3 sequences; 9% to 15% were detected once. The ten top clones hold about 1.6% of the sample. Specimen: whole blood, collected in connection with sensitization to the hapten diphenylcyclopropenone (DPC). The source of these receptors is a woman between 50 and 59 years old with alopecia areata. Some clones in this sample may be carry-over from other donors' samples.

The CDR3 DNA reads as TGCGCCAGCAGCCATGAAACAGGGATTGAGCAGTTCTTC. Its protein is CASSHETGIEQFF. V and J are TRBV4-3 and TRBJ2-1; D is possibly TRBD1 (6 bases). The CDR3 has 13 residues. Germline-derived CDR1 and CDR2 are LGHNA and YSLEER. V dropped 3 bases and J dropped 9 bases, with 12 bases sitting between them.

This chain uses TRBV7-6 with TRBJ2-7; D uncertain. Germline values: CDR1 SGHVS, CDR2 FNYEAQ. The CDR3 consists of 13 residues. V shed 2 bases and J shed 3 bases, with 8 bases lying between them. CDR3 sequence reads: CASSLSSLYEQYF. The CDR3 DNA is TGTGCCAGCAGCTTATCATCGCTCTACGAGCAGTACTTC. The whole variable domain, remainder taken from reference TRBV7-6 and TRBJ2-7, is GAGVSQSPRYKVTKRGQDVALRCDPISGHVSLYWYRQALGQGPEFLTYFNYEAQQDKSGLPNDRFSAERPEGSISTLTIQRTEQRDSAMYRCASSLSSLYEQYFGPGTRLTVT.

In its sample, this clonotype was seen a few times. The chain combines TRBV27 with TRBJ1-1, with D unclear. Trimming took off 3 bases at V and 2 bases at J, with 13 bases between the two ends. The V gene's germline CDR1 is MNHEY and CDR2 SMNVEV (reference sequence). The CDR3 loop spans 15 amino acids. The CDR3 DNA reads TGTGCCAGCAGTTTTTCCACCACACCCAACACTGAAGCTTTCTTT. It yields the protein CASSFSTTPNTEAFF.

This clonotype was seen only a few times. The CDR3 DNA reads as TGTGCCAGCAGCTCTGACAGCCGCTACACCTTC. Its translation is CASSSDSRYTF. V and J are TRBV7-9 and TRBJ1-2; D perhaps matches TRBD1 (5 bases). Between the trimmed V and J ends, which lost 4 bases and 9 bases, there was a span of 9 bases. This CDR3 contains 11 residues. CDR1 and CDR2 from the germline V gene are SEHNR and FQNEAQ (reference sequence).

This clonotype has more than one count but fewer than ten. The chain combines TRBV20-1 with TRBJ2-5, with TRBD2 matching over 7 bases. This CDR3 is 15 amino acids long. V dropped 5 bases and J dropped 6; count of bases not matched to a gene: 15. Germline-derived CDR1 and CDR2 are DFQATT and SNEGSKA (reference sequence). This chain's CDR3 is CSAPTAGAIGKTQYF. The DNA for the CDR3 is TGCAGTGCTCCGACGGCGGGAGCGATAGGGAAGACCCAGTACTTC.

Many counts were recorded for this clonotype. This chain connects TRBV28 to TRBJ2-3; D may correspond to TRBD1 or TRBD2 (5 bases each). Germline CDR1 MDHEN, CDR2 SYDVKM. Trimming removed 1 base from V and 4 bases from J, with 9 bases in between. The CDR3 has 14 residues. Here the CDR3 DNA reads TGTGCCAGCAGTTTATCGGGGACCGCAGATACGCAGTATTTT. Protein product: CASSLSGTADTQYF.

V and J are TRBV5-5 and TRBJ2-3, with D possibly being TRBD1 (5 bases). The assigned J gene may be wrong: the sequence end matches TRBJ1-5 better. This CDR3 region has 16 residues. Germline-derived CDR1 and CDR2 are SGHKS and YYEKEE (reference sequence). The CDR3 bases are TGTGCCAGCAGCTTTCCTTGGGACCGACGCACAGATACGCAGCATTTT. Translation: CASSFPWDRRTDTQHF.

This clonotype was counted many times. The CDR3 here is CSVYPPDRLVGYGYTF. CDR3 bases: TGCAGCGTTTACCCACCCGACAGGCTGGTCGGCTATGGCTACACCTTC. The V and J genes are TRBV29-1 and TRBJ1-2; maybe TRBD1 (6 bases). The CDR3 is 16 amino acids. Trimming cost V 5 bases and J 4 bases, with 23 bases left between them. Germline CDR1 is SQVTM and CDR2 is ANQGSEA.

The gene calls are TRBV5-6 and TRBJ2-7; D is perhaps TRBD2 (5 bases). The CDR3 runs to 14 residues. The germline CDR1 and CDR2 sequences are SGHDT and YYEEEE. The V end was cut by 4 bases, the J end by 6 bases, with 17 bases between. CDR3 protein: CASSPGGGRAEQYF. The CDR3 DNA follows: TGTGCCAGCAGCCCTGGAGGTGGAAGGGCCGAGCAGTACTTC.

Points on this clonotype: A much larger clonotype is one base distant, so this may be a read error. This sequence joins TRBV28 and TRBJ2-7; D perhaps matches TRBD1 (6 bases). This CDR3 is 12 amino acids long. Per germline, CDR1 MDHEN and CDR2 SYDVKM. Trimming took off 3 bases at V and 4 bases at J, with 7 bases between the two ends. CDR3 coding DNA: TGTGCCAGCAGTTTTGGACAGTACGAGCAGTACTTC. Encoded protein: CASSFGQYEQYF. The full variable domain, completed using reference TRBV28 and TRBJ2-7, is DVKVTQSSRYLVKRTGEKVFLECVQDMDHENMFWYRQDPGLGLRLIYFSYDVKMKEKGDIPEGYSVSREKKERFSLILESASTNQTSMYLCASSFGQYEQYFGPGTRLTVT.

The chain employs TRBV21-1 and TRBJ1-1. TRBV21-1 is labeled a pseudogene. There are 11 residues in the CDR3. The CDR3 region has the DNA TGTGCCAGCGACCGAGACACTGAAGCTTTCTTT. This codes for CASDRDTEAFF.

This clonotype came up many times. CDR3 residues: CASSLGQGGRETQYF. The CDR3 DNA reads TGTGCCAGCAGCTTAGGGCAGGGCGGACGGGAGACCCAGTACTTC. The genes are TRBV7-9 and TRBJ2-5; a weak D match, TRBD1 (5 bases). The CDR3 has 15 residues. Looked up from germline, CDR1 is SEHNR and CDR2 is FQNEAQ (reference sequence). V lost 1 base, J lost 5 bases, and 14 bases lay in between.

As DNA, the CDR3 is TGCAGCGTTACATTCGGAACAGGGCGTAACTATGGCTACACCTTC. Translating it yields CSVTFGTGRNYGYTF. The chain uses TRBV29-1 and TRBJ1-2, with D perhaps TRBD1 (6 bases). The CDR3 extends over 15 amino acids. Germline V gene data show CDR1 as SQVTM and CDR2 as ANQGSEA. Trimming took off 5 bases at V and 1 base at J, with 17 bases between the two ends. The complete variable domain, with remaining parts taken from reference TRBV29-1 and TRBJ1-2, reads SAVISQKPSRDICQRGTSLTIQCQVDSQVTMMFWYRQQPGQSLTLIATANQGSEATYESGFVIDKFPISRPNLTFSTLTVSNMSPEDSSIYLCSVTFGTGRNYGYTFGSGTRLTVV.

The chain employs TRBV9 and TRBJ1-1, with D possibly being TRBD1 (5 bases). Trimming left V 4 bases short and J 6 bases short, with 13 bases between. Germline CDR1 is SGDLS and CDR2 is YYNGEE. There are 13 residues in the CDR3. CDR3 bases: TGTGCCAGCAGCCCAGTACCAGGGTCTGAAGCTTTCTTT. Its protein is CASSPVPGSEAFF.

Only a few counts were recorded for this clonotype. The chain carries TRBV28 and TRBJ2-7, with D possibly TRBD1 on 6 matching bases. Trimming shortened V by 3 bases and J by 0 bases, and 9 bases separated the two germline ends. From germline, CDR1 is MDHEN and CDR2 SYDVKM. This CDR3 is 14 amino acids long. CDR3 sequence reads: CASSFPGASYEQYF. The CDR3 DNA reads as TGTGCCAGCAGTTTCCCAGGGGCCTCCTACGAGCAGTACTTC. The entire variable domain, with the rest obtained from reference TRBV28 and TRBJ2-7, is as follows: DVKVTQSSRYLVKRTGEKVFLECVQDMDHENMFWYRQDPGLGLRLIYFSYDVKMKEKGDIPEGYSVSREKKERFSLILESASTNQTSMYLCASSFPGASYEQYFGPGTRLTVT.

This clonotype was observed a few times. The chain uses TRBV18 and TRBJ2-2, with 8 nucleotides matching TRBD1. CDR1 and CDR2 (germline): KGHSH, LQKENI. This CDR3 is built from 16 residues. After removal of 6 bases from V and 2 bases from J, the junction contained 8 bases not matched to a gene. CDR3 sequence: CASSPWGQVNTGELFF. The CDR3 bases are TGTGCCAGCTCGCCTTGGGGACAGGTCAACACCGGGGAGCTGTTTTTT.

This rearrangement joins TRBV28 to TRBJ2-1; D is undetermined. V was shortened by 2 bases and J by 6 bases, with 11 bases between the two germline ends. The CDR3 runs 14 residues. CDR1 and CDR2 from the germline V gene are MDHEN and SYDVKM. CDR3 residues: CASSLARPPNEQFF. The CDR3 nucleotides read TGTGCCAGCAGTTTAGCCAGGCCCCCCAATGAGCAGTTCTTC. The entire variable domain, with the rest obtained from reference TRBV28 and TRBJ2-1, is as follows: DVKVTQSSRYLVKRTGEKVFLECVQDMDHENMFWYRQDPGLGLRLIYFSYDVKMKEKGDIPEGYSVSREKKERFSLILESASTNQTSMYLCASSLARPPNEQFFGPGTRLTVL.

This clonotype was seen more than once but under ten times. The V gene is TRBV3-1, the J gene TRBJ2-1, with 8 bases lining up with TRBD2. V gave up 0 bases and J gave up 8 bases; unmatched junction bases: 12. Germline V lookup: CDR1 LGHDT, CDR2 YNNKEL (reference sequence). This CDR3 spans 17 amino acids. The CDR3 loop is CASSQDYGRAVRYEQFF. CDR3 coding DNA: TGTGCCAGCAGCCAAGATTACGGGAGGGCCGTTAGATATGAGCAGTTCTTC.

There are many counts of this clonotype. V and J are TRBV4-2 and TRBJ2-3; either TRBD1 or TRBD2 may fit D (7 bases each). The CDR3 contains 17 residues. CDR1 is LGHNA and CDR2 is YNFKEQ in the germline V gene. V was trimmed by 4 bases and J by 5 bases, leaving 22 bases between them. In nucleotides, the CDR3 is TGTGCCAGCAGCCGTCGCGCAGGGGGGGGGGCCGTAGATACGCAGTATTTT. Translated: CASSRRAGGGAVDTQYF.

There are a few counts of this clonotype. In DNA form, the CDR3 reads TGTGCCAGCAGCCCCAAGACAGGGTTCAACACCGGGGAGCTGTTTTTT. Translated: CASSPKTGFNTGELFF. This sequence joins TRBV7-2 and TRBJ2-2; 7 bases agree with TRBD1. Germline values: CDR1 SGHTA, CDR2 FQGNSA. V shed 5 bases, J shed 2 bases, and the junction held 8 bases outside the gene matches. The CDR3 length is 16 residues.

This clonotype was found many times. The V gene is TRBV3-1, the J gene TRBJ2-3; the D gene is possibly TRBD2 (7 bases). The CDR3 is 16 residues long. CDR1 is LGHDT, CDR2 YNNKEL, per germline (reference sequence). V lost 3 bases and J 4 bases, leaving 17 bases between the germline ends. The CDR3 nucleotides read TGTGCCAGCAGCCACGGGCTAGCGGAGGGGGCAGATACGCAGTATTTT. This codes for CASSHGLAEGADTQYF.

At least ten counts were recorded for this clonotype. The genes are TRBV2 and TRBJ2-2, with 9 bases lining up with TRBD1. The V segment lost 5 bases and the J segment 13 bases; nucleotides outside the gene matches: 8. Germline CDR1 and CDR2: SNHLY and FYNNEI. This CDR3 is built from 13 residues. As DNA, the CDR3 is TGTGCCAGCAGTTTTGGGACAGGGTTTGGGCTGTTTTTT. Protein product: CASSFGTGFGLFF.

The genes are TRBV18 and TRBJ1-2; D is perhaps TRBD1 (5 bases). V was shortened by 3 bases and J by 5 bases, with 10 bases between the two germline ends. The germline V gene has CDR1 KGHSH and CDR2 LQKENI. There are 13 residues in the CDR3. CDR3 region: CASSPTGHYGYTF. CDR3 nucleotide sequence: TGTGCCAGCTCACCTACAGGCCATTATGGCTACACCTTC.

This chain joins TRBV11-3 and TRBJ2-3; TRBD1 matches 9 bases. The CDR3 runs to 15 residues. Germline trimming cut 5 bases from V and 0 bases from J; bases unmatched to any gene: 3. CDR1 is SGHNT and CDR2 is YENEEA in the germline V gene. CDR3 region: CASSLGQGSTDTQYF. The CDR3 DNA follows: TGTGCCAGCAGCCTCGGACAGGGGAGCACAGATACGCAGTATTTT. Variable domain in full (rest from reference TRBV11-3 and TRBJ2-3): EAGVVQSPRYKIIEKKQPVAFWCNPISGHNTLYWYLQNLGQGPELLIRYENEEAVDDSQLPKDRFSAERLKGVDSTLKIQPAELGDSAVYLCASSLGQGSTDTQYFGPGTRLTVL.

This clonotype was seen a handful of times. This chain links TRBV7-9 with TRBJ1-2; perhaps TRBD1 as D (5 bases). V was pared by 5 bases and J by 1 base, with 20 bases between. Germline CDR1 is SEHNR and CDR2 is FQNEAQ (reference sequence). The CDR3 covers 17 residues. CDR3 in amino acids: CASSITRAARINYGYTF. DNA for the CDR3: TGTGCCAGCAGCATTACCAGGGCAGCTAGGATTAACTATGGCTACACCTTC.

This clonotype was found many times. V usage is TRBV28 and J usage is TRBJ2-7; 8 bases align to TRBD1. This CDR3 is 15 amino acids long. Germline CDR1 and CDR2: MDHEN and SYDVKM. V was pared by 4 bases and J by 1 base, with 6 bases of the junction left unmatched. CDR3 nucleotide sequence: TGTGCCAGCAGTTCCTCCGGGACAGGTTCCTACGAGCAGTACTTC. Amino acids: CASSSSGTGSYEQYF.

This clonotype showed up many times. The chain employs TRBV2 and TRBJ2-7; D possibly corresponds to TRBD1 (5 bases). V lost 8 bases to trimming and J lost 2 bases, with 13 bases between them. Germline-derived CDR1 and CDR2 are SNHLY and FYNNEI. The CDR3 loop spans 13 amino acids. As DNA, the CDR3 is TGTGCCAGCTCCTGGGGCCCGACCTACGAGCAGTACTTC. Its protein is CASSWGPTYEQYF. The entire variable domain, with the rest obtained from reference TRBV2 and TRBJ2-7, is as follows: EPEVTQTPSHQVTQMGQEVILRCVPISNHLYFYWYRQILGQKVEFLVSFYNNEISEKSEIFDDQFSVERPDGSNFTLKIRSTKLEDSAMYFCASSWGPTYEQYFGPGTRLTVT.

This chain joins TRBV7-2 and TRBJ1-3; D is unclear. In germline, CDR1 is SGHTA, CDR2 FQGNSA. The V and J ends lost 2 bases and 0 bases respectively, with 5 bases between them. This CDR3 has 14 residues. The CDR3 nucleotides are TGTGCCAGCAGCTTATTCGGCTCTGGAAACACCATATATTTT. This codes for CASSLFGSGNTIYF.

This clonotype showed up many times. The rearrangement uses TRBV20-1 and TRBJ2-1; 8 nucleotides align to TRBD1. Germline values: CDR1 DFQATT, CDR2 SNEGSKA (reference sequence). The CDR3 is 14 residues long. Trimming removed 5 bases from V and 5 bases from J; junction bases left unmatched: 8. CDR3 DNA: TGCAGTGCTGCAGAAGGGACAGGTAACAATGAGCAGTTCTTC. Protein sequence: CSAAEGTGNNEQFF.

V is TRBV7-9 and J is TRBJ2-6; D is unresolved. The germline CDR1 and CDR2 sequences are SEHNR and FQNEAQ (reference sequence). Trimming took 4 bases from V and 0 from J, leaving 13 bases between them. The CDR3 totals 17 residues. The CDR3 DNA reads TGTGCCAGCAGCTCCGGACGGGCAAGCTCTGGGGCCAACGTCCTGACTTTC. It translates to CASSSGRASSGANVLTF.